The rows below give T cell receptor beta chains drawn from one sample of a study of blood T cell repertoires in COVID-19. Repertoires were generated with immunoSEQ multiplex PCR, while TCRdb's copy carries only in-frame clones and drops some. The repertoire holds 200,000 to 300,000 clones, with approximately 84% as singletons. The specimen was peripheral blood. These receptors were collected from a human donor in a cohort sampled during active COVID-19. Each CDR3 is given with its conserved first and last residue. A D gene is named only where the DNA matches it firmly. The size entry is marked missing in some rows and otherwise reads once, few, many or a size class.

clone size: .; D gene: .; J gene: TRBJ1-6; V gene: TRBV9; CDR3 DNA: TGTGCCAGCAGCGTAGCGGGTTCACCCCTCCACTTT; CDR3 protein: CASSVAGSPLHF
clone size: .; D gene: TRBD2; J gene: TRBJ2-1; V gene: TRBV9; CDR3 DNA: TGTGCCAGCAGTACTACTATGTTAGGACTAGCGGGGCGTGAGCAGTTCTTC; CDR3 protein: CASSTTMLGLAGREQFF
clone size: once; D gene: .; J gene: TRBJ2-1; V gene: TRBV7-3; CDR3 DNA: TGTGCCAGCAGCAAAGGGGCTAGTTTTGGTGAGCAGTTCTTC; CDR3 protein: CASSKGASFGEQFF
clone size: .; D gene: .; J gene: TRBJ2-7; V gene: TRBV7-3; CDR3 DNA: TGTGCCAGCAGTAGACAGGCATCCTACGAGCAGTACTTC; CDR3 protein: CASSRQASYEQYF
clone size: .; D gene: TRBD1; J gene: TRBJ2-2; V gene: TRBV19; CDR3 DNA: TGTGCCAGTAGTTCCGCAGGGGGGAACACCGGGGAGCTGTTTTTT; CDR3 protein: CASSSAGGNTGELFF
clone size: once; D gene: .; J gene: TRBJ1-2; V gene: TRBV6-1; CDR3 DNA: TGTGCCAGCAGTGACAGCTATGGCTACACCTTC; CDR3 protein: CASSDSYGYTF
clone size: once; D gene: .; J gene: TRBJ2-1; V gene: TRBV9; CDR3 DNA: TGTGCCAGCAGCGCACCCGGGAGTTCGGGCAATGAGCAGTTCTTC; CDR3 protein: CASSAPGSSGNEQFF
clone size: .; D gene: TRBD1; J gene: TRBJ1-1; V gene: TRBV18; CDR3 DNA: TGTGCCAGCTCACCCGGACAGGACGGGGCTGAAGCTTTCTTT; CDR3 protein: CASSPGQDGAEAFF
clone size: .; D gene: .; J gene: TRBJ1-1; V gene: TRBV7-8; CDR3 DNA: TGTGCCAGCAGTAATCAGGGACTTAACACTGAAGCTTTCTTT; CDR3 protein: CASSNQGLNTEAFF
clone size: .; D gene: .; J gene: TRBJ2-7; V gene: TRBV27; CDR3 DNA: TGTGCCAGCAGTTTTTCCGGGTCTGGCTACGAGCAGTACTTC; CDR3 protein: CASSFSGSGYEQYF
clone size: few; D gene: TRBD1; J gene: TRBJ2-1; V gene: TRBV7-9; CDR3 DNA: TGTGCCAGCAGCTTAGCTACGGGACAGGGAGTTAATGAGCAGTTCTTC; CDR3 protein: CASSLATGQGVNEQFF
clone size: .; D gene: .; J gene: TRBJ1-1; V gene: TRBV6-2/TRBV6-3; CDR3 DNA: TGTGCCAGCAGTTTCGCCGGGATGAACACTGAAGCTTTCTTT; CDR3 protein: CASSFAGMNTEAFF
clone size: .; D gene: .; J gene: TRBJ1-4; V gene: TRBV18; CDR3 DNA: TGTGCCAGCTCGTCGCGGAGGGCTGAAACTAATGAAAAACTGTTTTTT; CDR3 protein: CASSSRRAETNEKLFF
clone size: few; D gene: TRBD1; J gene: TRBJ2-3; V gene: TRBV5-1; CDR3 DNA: TGCGCCAGCAGCCTAACAGGGGCGGGAGATACGCAGTATTTT; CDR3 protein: CASSLTGAGDTQYF
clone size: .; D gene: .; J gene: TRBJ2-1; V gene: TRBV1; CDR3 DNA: TGCACCAGCAGCCCGACCCCACTAGCGGGGATATACAATGAGCAGTTCTTC; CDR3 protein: CTSSPTPLAGIYNEQFF
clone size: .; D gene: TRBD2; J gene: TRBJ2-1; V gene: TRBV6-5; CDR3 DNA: TGTGCCAGCAGTTGGGGGGGGGAGCAGTTCTTC; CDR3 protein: CASSWGGEQFF
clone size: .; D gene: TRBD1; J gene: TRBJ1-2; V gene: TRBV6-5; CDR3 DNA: TGTGCCAGCAGCGCATTGGGACAGCGAACGGGTGGCTACACCTTC; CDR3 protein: CASSALGQRTGGYTF
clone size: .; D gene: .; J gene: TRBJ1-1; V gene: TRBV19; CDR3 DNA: TGTGCCAGTAGCAACTCGGGAGGAAAGTTCTTT; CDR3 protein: CASSNSGGKFF
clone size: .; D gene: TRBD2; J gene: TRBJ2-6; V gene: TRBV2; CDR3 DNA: TGTGCCAGCAGTGGCCTAGCGGGAGGGCCATCTGGGGCCAACGTCCTGACTTTC; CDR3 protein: CASSGLAGGPSGANVLTF
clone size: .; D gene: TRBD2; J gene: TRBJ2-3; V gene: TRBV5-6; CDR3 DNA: TGTGCCAGCAGCAAGACTAGCGGGGCCTACACAGATACGCAGTATTTT; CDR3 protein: CASSKTSGAYTDTQYF
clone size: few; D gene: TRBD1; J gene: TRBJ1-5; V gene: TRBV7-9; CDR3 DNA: TGTGCCAGCAGCTTAGAGGGACAGGGTGCTACACCCCAGCATTTT; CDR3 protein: CASSLEGQGATPQHF
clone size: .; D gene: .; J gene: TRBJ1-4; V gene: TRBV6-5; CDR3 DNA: TGTGCCCGAGGTTTTCCGAGTGAAAAACTGTTTTTT; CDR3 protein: CARGFPSEKLFF
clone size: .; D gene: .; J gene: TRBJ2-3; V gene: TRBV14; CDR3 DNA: TGTGCCAGCAGCCGCGGACTTTCGTGGACAGATACGCAGTATTTT; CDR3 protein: CASSRGLSWTDTQYF
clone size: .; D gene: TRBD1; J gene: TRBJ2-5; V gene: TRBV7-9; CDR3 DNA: TGTGCCAGCAGCTTATCTAACACAGGGGGCAAGGAGACCCAGTACTTC; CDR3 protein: CASSLSNTGGKETQYF
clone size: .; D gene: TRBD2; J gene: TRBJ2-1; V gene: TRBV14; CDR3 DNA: TGTGCCAGCAGCACACAGTCCGGGACTAGCGGGTACAATGAGCAGTTCTTC; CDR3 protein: CASSTQSGTSGYNEQFF
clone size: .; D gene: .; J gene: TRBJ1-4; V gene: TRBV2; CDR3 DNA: TGTGCCAGCACGCGGAGTCGAGCACATAATGAAAAACTGTTTTTT; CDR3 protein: CASTRSRAHNEKLFF
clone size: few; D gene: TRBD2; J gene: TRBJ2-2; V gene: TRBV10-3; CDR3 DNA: TGTGCCATTGGACTAGCGGGGCCGAGCGGGGAGCTGTTTTTT; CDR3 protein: CAIGLAGPSGELFF
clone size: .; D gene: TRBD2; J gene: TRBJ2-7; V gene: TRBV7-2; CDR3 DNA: TGTGCCAGCAGTAAAAATCTCTTTTCCGGGGGGGCCAACGAGCAGTACTTC; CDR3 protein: CASSKNLFSGGANEQYF
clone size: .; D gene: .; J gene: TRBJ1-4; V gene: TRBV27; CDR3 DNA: TGTGCCAGCAGTTTATCAGGGGCAGGCGAAAAACTGTTTTTT; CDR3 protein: CASSLSGAGEKLFF
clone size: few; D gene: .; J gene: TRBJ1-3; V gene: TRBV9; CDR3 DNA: TGTGCCAGCAGCGTAGACGAGACAGAGGGAAACACCATATATTTT; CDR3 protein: CASSVDETEGNTIYF
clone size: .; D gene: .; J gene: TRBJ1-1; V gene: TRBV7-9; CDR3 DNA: TGTGCCAGCGCCCGGGAGATGAACACTGAAGCTTTCTTT; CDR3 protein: CASAREMNTEAFF
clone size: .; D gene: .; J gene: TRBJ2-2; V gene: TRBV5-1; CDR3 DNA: TGCGCCAGCAGTACAAACGGGATTAACACCGGGGAGCTGTTTTTT; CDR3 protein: CASSTNGINTGELFF
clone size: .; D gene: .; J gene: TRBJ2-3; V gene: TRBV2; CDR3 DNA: TGTGCCAGGCGGGCCCTCACAGATACGCAGTATTTT; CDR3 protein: CARRALTDTQYF
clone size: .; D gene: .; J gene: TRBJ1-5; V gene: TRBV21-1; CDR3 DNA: TGTGCCAGCAGCAACGTAAGGACAGGGGGCGCGGGAAGCAATCAGCCCCAGCATTTT; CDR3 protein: CASSNVRTGGAGSNQPQHF
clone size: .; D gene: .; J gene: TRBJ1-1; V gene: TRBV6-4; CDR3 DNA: TGTGCCAGCAGACAGGGACAGAACACTGAAGCTTTCTTT; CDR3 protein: CASRQGQNTEAFF
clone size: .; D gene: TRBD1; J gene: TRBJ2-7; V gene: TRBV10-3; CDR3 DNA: TGTGCCATCAGTGCCCCGGGACAGGGGTCCTACGAGCAGTACTTC; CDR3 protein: CAISAPGQGSYEQYF
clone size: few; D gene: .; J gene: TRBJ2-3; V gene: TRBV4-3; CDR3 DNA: TGCGCCAGCAGCCAAGAGGGCGATACGCAGTATTTT; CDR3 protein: CASSQEGDTQYF
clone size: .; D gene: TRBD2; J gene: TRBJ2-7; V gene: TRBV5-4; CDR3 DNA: TGTGCCAGCAGCTCCCGGACTAGCGGGATGTACGAGCAGTACTTC; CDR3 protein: CASSSRTSGMYEQYF
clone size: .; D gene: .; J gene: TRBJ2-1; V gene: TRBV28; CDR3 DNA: TGTGCCAGCAGAGGGAGCTCCTACAATGAGCAGTTCTTC; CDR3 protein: CASRGSSYNEQFF
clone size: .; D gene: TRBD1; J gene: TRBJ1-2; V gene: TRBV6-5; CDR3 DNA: TGTGCCAGCAGAACTACAGGGGGCGGAAACTATGGCTACACCTTC; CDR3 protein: CASRTTGGGNYGYTF
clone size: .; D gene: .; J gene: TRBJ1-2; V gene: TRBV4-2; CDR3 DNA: TGTGCCAGCAGCCCGGATCGAGGTAACTATGGCTACACCTTC; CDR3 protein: CASSPDRGNYGYTF
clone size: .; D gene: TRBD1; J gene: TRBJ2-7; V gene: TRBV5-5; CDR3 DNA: TGTGCCAGCAGCTTCGAGGGGACAGGCACCTACGAGCAGTACTTC; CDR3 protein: CASSFEGTGTYEQYF
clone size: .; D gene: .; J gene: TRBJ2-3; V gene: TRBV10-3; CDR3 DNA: TGTGCCATCGCCAAGAGGAATCCTGCCACAGATACGCAGTATTTT; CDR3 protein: CAIAKRNPATDTQYF
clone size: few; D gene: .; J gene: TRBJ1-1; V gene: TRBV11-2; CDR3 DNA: TGTGCCAGCAGCTTAGCGGGGAACACTGAAGCTTTCTTT; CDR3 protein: CASSLAGNTEAFF